The 10 T cell receptor beta chains reported below all come from one sample, sequenced in a study of blood T cell repertoires in COVID-19. The protocol was immunoSEQ multiplex PCR, while the TCRdb copy is restricted to in-frame clones and leaves out a portion. Counted here are 120,000 to 150,000 clones, roughly 89% occurring once; the ten biggest clones make up about 5.8%. Source material: PBMCs or T cells enriched from blood (not recorded which). The receptors shown here come from a woman aged 45-65 years who had been exposed to COVID-19.

This chain connects TRBV7-2 to TRBJ2-1, with TRBD2 matching over 7 bases. There are 14 residues in the CDR3. V shed 4 bases and J 12 bases; nucleotides not matched to a gene: 12. Germline CDR1 and CDR2: SGHTA and FQGNSA. The CDR3 is CASSSSSSGRGQFF. CDR3 DNA sequence: TGTGCCAGCAGCTCATCCTCTAGCGGAAGAGGGCAGTTCTTC.

This chain joins TRBV2 and TRBJ2-4; D possibly corresponds to TRBD2 (6 bases). The CDR3 totals 14 residues. Germline values: CDR1 SNHLY, CDR2 FYNNEI. V lost 6 bases and J lost 7, with 16 bases in between. The CDR3 spells CASSLGLSGNIQYF. The CDR3 DNA sequence: TGTGCCAGCAGCCTCGGACTATCAGGGAACATTCAGTACTTC.

The chain's CDR3 is CASSLGQSYTEAFF. CDR3 DNA sequence: TGTGCCAGCAGCTTGGGGCAGTCCTACACTGAAGCTTTCTTT. This chain joins TRBV7-8 and TRBJ1-1, with D maybe TRBD1 (5 bases). Per germline, CDR1 SGHVS and CDR2 FQNEAQ. This CDR3 has 14 residues. Deletions cut 3 bases from V and 3 bases from J, with 11 bases between.

This clone was counted a few times. At one of its ends the junction is not consistent with the germline gene, which may arise from a read error. The chain links TRBV7-9 to TRBJ1-3; perhaps TRBD1 as D (6 bases). This CDR3 spans 15 amino acids. The germline gives CDR1 SEHNR, CDR2 FQNEAQ (reference sequence). The CDR3 DNA reads TGTGCCAGCGGATCTACAGGGATCCCTGGACACACCATATATTTT. Amino acid sequence: CASGSTGIPGHTIYF. The whole variable domain, remainder taken from reference TRBV7-9 and TRBJ1-3, is DTGVSQNPRHKITKRGQNVTFRCDPISEHNRLYWYRQTLGQGPEFLTYFQNEAQLEKSRLLSDRFSAERPKGSFSTLEIQRTEQGDSAMYLCASGSTGIPGHTIYFGEGSWLTVV.

The V gene is TRBV19, the J gene TRBJ2-2; D is undetermined. V was shortened by 7 bases and J by 0 bases, with 12 bases between the two germline ends. Looked up from germline, CDR1 is LNHDA and CDR2 is SQIVND (reference sequence). This CDR3 has 15 residues. The CDR3 reads CASTPQRSNTGELFF. Written as DNA, the CDR3 is TGTGCCAGTACTCCTCAGCGTTCGAACACCGGGGAGCTGTTTTTT.

Only one count was recorded for this clone. The J gene is TRBJ2-5, the V gene TRBV5-1, with 9 positions matching TRBD1. J gave up 4 bases and V 3 bases, and 7 bases lay outside the gene matches. The CDR3 loop spans 15 amino acids. CDR1 and CDR2 (germline): SGHRS, YFSETQ. The CDR3 DNA sequence: TGCGCCAGCAGCTCCGGGACAGGGAGGGGAGAGACCCAGTACTTC. As protein: CASSSGTGRGETQYF.

The gene calls are TRBV5-1 and TRBJ2-2, with TRBD2 matching over 8 bases. CDR1 and CDR2 (germline): SGHRS, YFSETQ. The ends lost 6 bases at V and 5 bases at J; junction bases unmatched: 3. The CDR3 contains 13 residues. CDR3 bases: TGCGCCAGCACAAGCGGGAGTACCGGGGAGCTGTTTTTT. It yields the protein CASTSGSTGELFF.

The rearrangement joins TRBV29-1 to TRBJ1-4; D perhaps matches TRBD1 (5 bases). Germline V CDR1 and CDR2: SQVTM, ANQGSEA. The CDR3 is 12 residues long. V dropped 5 bases and J dropped 7 bases, with 11 bases sitting between them. DNA for the CDR3: TGCAGCGTTCTCGGACACGGTGAAAAACTGTTTTTT. Its protein product is CSVLGHGEKLFF.

The chain uses TRBV9 and TRBJ2-3; TRBD2 might be the D (6 bases). The V and J ends lost 1 base and 2 bases respectively, with 14 bases between them. The germline gives CDR1 SGDLS, CDR2 YYNGEE. The CDR3 length is 16 residues. CDR3 region: CASSVRGGEITDTQYF. For the CDR3, the DNA is TGTGCCAGCAGCGTAAGAGGCGGGGAGATCACAGATACGCAGTATTTT.

The CDR3 DNA sequence: TGTGCCAGTAGTAGTCAGGCCGAGCAGCCCCAGCATTTT. It specifies CASSSQAEQPQHF. The chain employs TRBV19 and TRBJ1-5; D is ambiguous. CDR1 is LNHDA, CDR2 SQIVND, per germline (reference sequence). V lost 4 bases to trimming and J lost 7 bases, with 11 bases between them. The CDR3 extends over 13 amino acids.